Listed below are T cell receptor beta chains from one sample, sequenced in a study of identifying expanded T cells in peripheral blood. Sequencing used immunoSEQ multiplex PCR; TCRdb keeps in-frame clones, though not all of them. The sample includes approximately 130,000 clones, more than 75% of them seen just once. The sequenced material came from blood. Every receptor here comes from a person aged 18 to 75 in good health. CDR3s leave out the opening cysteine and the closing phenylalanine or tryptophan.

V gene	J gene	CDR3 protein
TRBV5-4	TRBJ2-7	ASNNRDSSYEQY
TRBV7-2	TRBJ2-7	ASSPPSYEQY
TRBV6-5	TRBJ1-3	ASSYDGLDTIY
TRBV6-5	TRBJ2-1	ASSYGKGQGQNEQF
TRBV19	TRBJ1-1	ASSIDPTAGRIF
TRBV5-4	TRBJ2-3	ASSKTPGTSYADTQY
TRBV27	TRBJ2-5	ASSFGFGTGVRETQY
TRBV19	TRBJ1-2	ASNGPGGVYGYT
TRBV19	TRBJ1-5	ASSPRTGGSYSNQPQH
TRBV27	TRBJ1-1	ASSFRQGASLAF
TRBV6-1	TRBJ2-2	ASSAGRVGRTGELF
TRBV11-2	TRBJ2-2	ASRNRGQVTGELF
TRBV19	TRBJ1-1	ASSIRWTEVAEAF
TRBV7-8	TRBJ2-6	ASSSTESALGFSSGANVLT
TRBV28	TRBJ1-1	ASGRSEAF
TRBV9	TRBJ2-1	ASSVDAGTEQF
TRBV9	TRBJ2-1	ASSVVSGGPYNEQF